This TCR beta chain was profiled in a study of T cell responses to AZD1222 COVID-19 vaccine. The table lists this clone with a few counts. Generated by immunoSEQ multiplex PCR, the TCRdb table keeps only in-frame clones and is missing some. The sample carries about 140,000 clones, less than 95% recorded once. The length of the CDR3 is 13 residues. V lost 7 bases and J lost 3; bases outside the gene matches: 7. Looked up from germline, CDR1 is SQVTM and CDR2 is ANQGSEA. The sequencing used peripheral blood, collected 28 days after the second dose of the MenACWY control vaccine. The origin of this receptor is an adult who received the MenACWY meningococcal vaccine as a control. This chain connects TRBV29-1 to TRBJ2-7, with 9 bases that match TRBD1. CDR3 sequence reads: CSAEGQGNYEQYF. CDR3 coding DNA: TGCAGCGCAGAAGGACAGGGGAACTACGAGCAGTACTTC.